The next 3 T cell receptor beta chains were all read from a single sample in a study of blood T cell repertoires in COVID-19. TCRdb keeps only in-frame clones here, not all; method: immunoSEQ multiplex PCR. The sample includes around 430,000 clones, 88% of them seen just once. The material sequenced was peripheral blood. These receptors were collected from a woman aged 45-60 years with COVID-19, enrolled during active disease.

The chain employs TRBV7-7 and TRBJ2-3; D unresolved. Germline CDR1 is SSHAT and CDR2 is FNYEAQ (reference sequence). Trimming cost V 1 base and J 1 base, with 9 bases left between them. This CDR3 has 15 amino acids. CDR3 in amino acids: CASSLGGIGTDTQYF. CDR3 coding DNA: TGTGCCAGCAGCTTAGGAGGAATCGGCACAGATACGCAGTATTTT. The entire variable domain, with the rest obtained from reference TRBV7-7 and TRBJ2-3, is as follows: GAGVSQSPRYKVTKRGQDVTLRCDPISSHATLYWYQQALGQGPEFLTYFNYEAQPDKSGLPSDRFSAERPEGSISTLTIQRTEQRDSAMYRCASSLGGIGTDTQYFGPGTRLTVL.

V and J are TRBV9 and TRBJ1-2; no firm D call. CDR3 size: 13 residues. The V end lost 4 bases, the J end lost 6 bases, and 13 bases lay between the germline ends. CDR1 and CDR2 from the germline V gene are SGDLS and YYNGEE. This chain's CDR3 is CASSPRVGNGYTF. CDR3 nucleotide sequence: TGTGCCAGCAGCCCGAGGGTAGGGAATGGCTACACCTTC.

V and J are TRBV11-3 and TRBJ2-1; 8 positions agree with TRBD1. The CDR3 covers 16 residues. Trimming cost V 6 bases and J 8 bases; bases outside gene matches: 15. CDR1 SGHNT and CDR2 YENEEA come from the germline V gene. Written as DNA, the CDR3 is TGTGCCAGCAGTTCCGGAGGCGACAGGGGTAGGGATGAGCAGTTCTTC. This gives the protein CASSSGGDRGRDEQFF.